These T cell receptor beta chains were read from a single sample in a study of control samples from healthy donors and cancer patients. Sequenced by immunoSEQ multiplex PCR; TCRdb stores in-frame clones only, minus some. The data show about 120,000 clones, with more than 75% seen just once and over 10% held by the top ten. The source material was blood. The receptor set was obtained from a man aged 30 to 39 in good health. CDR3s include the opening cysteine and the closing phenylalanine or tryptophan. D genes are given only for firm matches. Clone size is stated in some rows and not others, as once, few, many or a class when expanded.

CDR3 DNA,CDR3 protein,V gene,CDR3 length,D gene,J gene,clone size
TGTGCCAGCAGTCCGGGACAGGGTCCAGATACGCAGTATTTT,CASSPGQGPDTQYF,TRBV7-3,14,TRBD1,TRBJ2-3,NA
TGTGCCAGCAGTTTCACGCTAGCGGGGGGAACGGATAGCACAGATACGCAGTATTTT,CASSFTLAGGTDSTDTQYF,TRBV28,19,TRBD2,TRBJ2-3,NA
TGTGCCAGCAGTTATTCGACAGGGGATCAGCCCCAGCATTTT,CASSYSTGDQPQHF,TRBV6-5,14,TRBD1,TRBJ1-5,NA
TGTGCCAGCAAATATCAAGGGGGGAATGAAAAACTGTTTTTT,CASKYQGGNEKLFF,TRBV6-5,14,NA,TRBJ1-4,NA
TGTGCCAGCAGTGAAGACTACAATGAGCAGTTCTTC,CASSEDYNEQFF,TRBV2,12,NA,TRBJ2-1,NA
TGTGCCTGGAGTGAATACACGGAGGGGACCCAGTACTTC,CAWSEYTEGTQYF,TRBV30,13,NA,TRBJ2-5,NA
TGTGCCTGGAGTGTTCAGGACGAGCAGTACTTC,CAWSVQDEQYF,TRBV30,11,NA,TRBJ2-7,few
TGTGCCACCAGCGCTCGGGACAGGGGCGCGGATGAGCAGTTCTTC,CATSARDRGADEQFF,TRBV24-1,15,TRBD1,TRBJ2-1,NA
TGTGCCAGCAGTGAAGCAGGGGCGACTTCGGGGAGACTAGAGCAGTTCTTC,CASSEAGATSGRLEQFF,TRBV2,17,NA,TRBJ2-1,NA
TGTGCCACCAGTGACGCGGGACAGGGGGCCCGGGTGCAGTACTTC,CATSDAGQGARVQYF,TRBV24-1,15,TRBD1,TRBJ2-7,NA
TGTGCCAGCAGCTTAGTACCAGCCATGAACACTGAAGCTTTCTTT,CASSLVPAMNTEAFF,TRBV7-9,15,NA,TRBJ1-1,few
TGTGCCAGCAGAGGGTCCAGCACAGATACGCAGTATTTT,CASRGSSTDTQYF,TRBV2,13,NA,TRBJ2-3,NA
TGTGCCAGCAGTTTAGCAGGCTATGGCTACACCTTC,CASSLAGYGYTF,TRBV12-3/TRBV12-4,12,NA,TRBJ1-2,NA
TGTGCCAGCAAAGGACAGGGGAACACCGGGGAGCTGTTTTTT,CASKGQGNTGELFF,TRBV18,14,TRBD1,TRBJ2-2,NA
TGTGCCAGCAGCTACGGGACACCGAACACTGAAGCTTTCTTT,CASSYGTPNTEAFF,TRBV7-9,14,NA,TRBJ1-1,NA